Listed here is a single T cell receptor (beta chain). What it binds is unknown. These data belong to a study of blood T cells in healthy people across ages. Findings and limits, study-wide: Among long-lived donors, naive CD4+ cells were more numerous and diversity higher than in aged donors. Per million T cells, TCR beta diversity dropped roughly linearly as age increased.

CDR3 length: 14 amino acids. Trimming stripped 5 bases from V and 4 bases from J, with 13 bases between. The germline V gene has CDR1 SEHNR and CDR2 FQNEAQ (reference sequence). A sample-barcoded 5' primer and a J-beta primer mix were used in a second PCR of about 7 to 11 cycles. A single record per CDR3 protein comes from TCRdb applying MiXCR to the 5' RACE reads. This table holds roughly 2 million distinct CDR3 sequences, approximately 50% found once. V gene TRBV7-9 combines with J gene TRBJ2-3; D might be TRBD1 (5 bases). The origin of this receptor is a woman in her 40s in good health. Source material: blood. The CDR3 region is CASSPTRASDTQYF. The CDR3 DNA reads TGTGCCAGCAGCCCAACCAGGGCTTCAGATACGCAGTATTTT.